The 2 T cell receptor beta chains below were found in one sample sequenced in a study of blood T cells in healthy people across ages. Using a J-beta primer mix together with a sample-barcoded 5' primer, a second PCR was run for roughly 6 to 11 cycles. TCRdb reprocessed the 5' RACE reads via MiXCR and lists one record per CDR3 protein. The sample consists of approximately 940,000 distinct CDR3 sequences, approximately 49% of them appearing once. The specimen was blood. The source is a man aged 25 to 40 in good health.

The J gene is TRBJ2-4, the V gene TRBV11-2; 11 positions agree with TRBD2. The CDR3 loop spans 15 amino acids. With 3 bases clipped from V and 5 bases from J, the junction kept 3 bases outside the gene matches. Germline V lookup: CDR1 SGHAT, CDR2 FQNNGV. This CDR3 is CASSFTSGGENIQYF. The DNA of the CDR3 is TGTGCCAGCAGCTTTACTAGCGGGGGAGAAAACATTCAGTACTTC.

The gene calls are TRBV4-1 and TRBJ1-6, with D possibly matching TRBD1 (6 bases). CDR3 length equals 14 residues. The V end lost 3 bases, the J end lost 7 bases, and 10 bases lay between the germline ends. In germline, CDR1 is MGHRA, CDR2 YSYEKL. The CDR3 reads CASSQPDRNSPLHF. The CDR3 DNA follows: TGCGCCAGCAGCCAGCCGGACAGAAATTCACCCCTCCACTTT.